The sequence of this TCR beta chain was determined in a study of identical twins. All donors comprised healthy Caucasians. Template switching added a universal primer site, and cDNA bore unique molecular identifiers. TCRdb fed the 5' RACE reads into MiXCR, producing one record per CDR3 protein. The sample lists about 720,000 distinct CDR3 sequences; 15% to 20% were seen once. Notes on the study in general: Analyses of zero insertions could be partly confounded by invariant MAIT and iNKT cells.

The V gene's germline CDR1 is GTSNPN and CDR2 SVGIG (reference sequence). V was trimmed by 4 bases and J by 8 bases, leaving 14 bases between them. This CDR3 has 12 residues. On this clonotype itself: The antigen is undetermined.

Separately, the same data were catalogued under a study of T cells expressing NK-cell markers.

The V and J genes are TRBV30 and TRBJ1-2, with D tentatively TRBD1 (5 bases). This sequence was found in a woman in her late teens or twenties in good health. The material sequenced was PBMCs. CDR3 coding DNA: TGTGCCTGGAACAGGCGGGGGAGCGGCTACACCTTC. Protein: CAWNRRGSGYTF. Complete variable domain (other parts from reference TRBV30 and TRBJ1-2): SQTIHQWPATLVQPVGSPLSLECTVEGTSNPNLYWYRQAAGRGLQLLFYSVGIGQISSEVPQNLSASRPQDRQFILSSKKLLLSDSGFYLCAWNRRGSGYTFGSGTRLTVV.